This is a list of T cell receptor beta chains from one sample in a study of T cells in Graves' hyperthyroidism and ophthalmopathy. TCRdb ran MiXCR on the multiplex PCR reads and lists one entry per CDR3 protein. The sample lists 350,000 to 450,000 distinct CDR3 sequences, 17% occurring once. Sequenced material: blood. The receptor source for this set is a woman in her 30s with Graves' hyperthyroidism that later progressed to Graves' ophthalmopathy. Both conserved end residues are part of each CDR3. The D gene is left open where the match is weak. Size tells how often a clone was seen (once, few, many) or the class of an expanded clone, and some rows leave it out.

d_call	clone_size	v_call	j_call	cdr3_aa	cdr3_nt
TRBD2	many	TRBV28	TRBJ2-3	CASLTSGYTDTQYF	TGTGCCAGCCTGACTAGCGGATACACAGATACGCAGTATTTT
TRBD2	many	TRBV7-9	TRBJ2-5	CASSLVGLVQETQYF	TGTGCCAGCAGCCTAGTCGGACTAGTTCAAGAGACCCAGTACTTC
.	many	TRBV12-3/TRBV12-4	TRBJ1-2	CASSLRPGFNYGYTF	TGTGCCAGCAGTTTGAGACCGGGATTTAACTATGGCTACACCTTC
TRBD1	few	TRBV19	TRBJ2-1	CASTDRANEQFF	TGTGCCAGTACGGACAGGGCGAATGAGCAGTTCTTC
.	many	TRBV20-1	TRBJ2-1	CSARQGSGYNEQFF	TGCAGTGCTAGACAGGGGAGTGGGTACAATGAGCAGTTCTTC
.	many	TRBV27	TRBJ2-5	CASSPPGTQYF	TGTGCCAGCAGCCCCCCAGGGACCCAGTACTTC
.	.	TRBV19	TRBJ1-6	CASSMPDRDSPLHF	TGTGCCAGTAGTATGCCGGACAGAGATTCACCCCTCCACTTT
TRBD1	many	TRBV28	TRBJ1-1	CASSRTGRVLVGTEAFF	TGTGCCAGCAGTAGGACAGGCCGGGTGCTGGTGGGAACTGAAGCTTTCTTT
.	few	TRBV19	TRBJ1-5	CASSKSGGNQPQHF	TGTGCCAGTAGTAAATCAGGGGGCAATCAGCCCCAGCATTTT
.	many	TRBV6-1	TRBJ2-1	CASSDWTGPSNEQFF	TGTGCCAGCAGCGATTGGACGGGCCCGAGCAATGAGCAGTTCTTC
.	many	TRBV10-3	TRBJ1-5	CAISEGVGGNQPQHF	TGTGCCATCAGTGAGGGGGTCGGGGGCAATCAGCCCCAGCATTTT
.	many	TRBV28	TRBJ1-2	CASSFREGGYTF	TGTGCCAGCAGTTTTAGGGAAGGCGGCTACACCTTC
TRBD2	many	TRBV27	TRBJ2-3	CASSSYSGASTDTQYF	TGTGCCAGCAGTTCCTATAGCGGGGCCAGCACAGATACGCAGTATTTT
.	.	TRBV6-6	TRBJ2-3	CASSYSRATDTQYF	TGTGCCAGCAGTTACTCGAGAGCCACAGATACGCAGTATTTT
.	many	TRBV27	TRBJ2-3	CASRGLRGTQYF	TGTGCCAGCAGGGGACTGAGAGGGACGCAGTATTTT
TRBD1	once	TRBV9	TRBJ2-1	CASAKIGQGNNEQFF	TGTGCCAGCGCGAAAATAGGACAGGGAAACAATGAGCAGTTCTTC
.	.	TRBV6-1	TRBJ2-7	CASSDAGLVYEQYF	TGTGCCAGCAGTGATGCAGGGCTTGTCTACGAGCAGTACTTC
.	many	TRBV2	TRBJ1-2	CASVHESLNYGYTF	TGTGCCAGCGTACATGAGAGCCTCAACTATGGCTACACCTTC
TRBD1	many	TRBV30	TRBJ2-2	CAWSIRDRPTGELFF	TGTGCCTGGAGTATACGGGACAGACCTACCGGGGAGCTGTTTTTT
.	many	TRBV12-3/TRBV12-4	TRBJ2-2	CASRHHDWGPNTGELFF	TGTGCCAGCAGACACCACGACTGGGGGCCGAACACCGGGGAGCTGTTTTTT
.	many	TRBV20-1	TRBJ2-3	CSARDRRAPHYTDTQYF	TGCAGTGCTAGAGATCGGAGGGCTCCCCATTACACAGATACGCAGTATTTT
TRBD2	.	TRBV2	TRBJ2-5	CASRGTSGRDQETQYF	TGTGCCAGCAGGGGGACTAGCGGGAGGGACCAAGAGACCCAGTACTTC
TRBD2	many	TRBV10-2	TRBJ2-1	CASSGLAGIHNEQFF	TGCGCCAGCAGTGGTTTAGCGGGGATCCACAATGAGCAGTTCTTC
TRBD2	.	TRBV4-1	TRBJ2-7	CASSRGLAGGLTHEQYF	TGTGCCAGCAGCCGCGGACTAGCGGGAGGGTTAACCCACGAGCAGTACTTC
.	.	TRBV30	TRBJ2-7	CAWSTAIEQYF	TGTGCCTGGAGCACGGCCATCGAGCAGTACTTC
.	many	TRBV2	TRBJ1-2	CASGLARGLDYGYTF	TGTGCCAGCGGATTAGCCAGGGGACTCGACTATGGCTACACCTTC
.	many	TRBV18	TRBJ1-4	CASSPTQGGANEKLFF	TGTGCCAGCTCTCCGACCCAAGGGGGAGCTAATGAAAAACTGTTTTTT
TRBD1	many	TRBV5-8	TRBJ1-1	CASSAPGQGWNTEAFF	TGTGCCAGCAGCGCCCCGGGACAGGGGTGGAACACTGAAGCTTTCTTT
.	.	TRBV2	TRBJ2-1	CASSEDTYNEQFF	TGTGCCAGCAGTGAAGACACCTACAATGAGCAGTTCTTC
.	many	TRBV3-1	TRBJ2-7	CASSQDRLGAGGSYEQYF	TGTGCCAGCAGCCAAGATCGCTTGGGGGCAGGGGGGTCCTACGAGCAGTACTTC
TRBD2	many	TRBV11-2	TRBJ2-3	CASSLMAGGRADTQYF	TGTGCCAGCAGCTTGATGGCGGGGGGTCGTGCAGATACGCAGTATTTT
TRBD1	.	TRBV7-9	TRBJ2-1	CASSLDRDNEQFF	TGTGCCAGCAGTCTAGACAGGGACAATGAGCAGTTCTTC
.	.	TRBV12-3/TRBV12-4	TRBJ1-2	CASIITTGGRNYGYTF	TGTGCCAGCATTATAACGACGGGGGGGAGGAACTATGGCTACACCTTC
.	few	TRBV28	TRBJ1-3	CASSPPRGSGNTIYF	TGTGCCAGCAGTCCCCCCAGGGGCTCTGGAAACACCATATATTTT
.	.	TRBV4-1	TRBJ2-7	CASSQGIPSAKGVHEQYF	TGCGCCAGCAGCCAAGGAATCCCCTCAGCCAAGGGCGTCCACGAGCAGTACTTC
.	few	TRBV4-2	TRBJ2-5	CASSTVGGGATQETQYF	TGTGCCAGCAGCACCGTTGGTGGCGGGGCGACTCAAGAGACCCAGTACTTC
TRBD1	few	TRBV12-3/TRBV12-4	TRBJ2-7	CASRVRGQVSCEQYF	TGTGCCAGCAGAGTGAGGGGACAGGTCTCCTGCGAGCAGTACTTC
.	many	TRBV5-5	TRBJ1-1	CASSLYWGANTEAFF	TGTGCCAGCAGCTTGTATTGGGGTGCGAACACTGAAGCTTTCTTT
TRBD1	once	TRBV9	TRBJ1-4	CASSVEGQGFGEKLFF	TGTGCCAGCAGCGTAGAGGGACAGGGTTTCGGTGAAAAACTGTTTTTT
.	many	TRBV28	TRBJ1-1	CASSLSGVMAEAFF	TGTGCCAGCAGTTTGAGCGGAGTTATGGCTGAAGCTTTCTTT
.	.	TRBV4-1	TRBJ2-5	CASSQGGRGGETQYF	TGCGCCAGCAGCCAAGGGGGCAGGGGGGGAGAGACCCAGTACTTC
.	few	TRBV29-1	TRBJ1-2	CSVYIASGLNYGYTF	TGCAGCGTTTACATCGCCTCTGGACTTAACTATGGCTACACCTTC
.	.	TRBV20-1	TRBJ1-1	CSARARAGNTEAFF	TGCAGTGCTAGAGCCAGAGCGGGGAACACTGAAGCTTTCTTT
.	.	TRBV4-1	TRBJ1-1	CASSQPRGLLNTEAFF	TGCGCCAGCAGCCAACCGCGAGGCCTGCTCAACACTGAAGCTTTCTTT
.	few	TRBV28	TRBJ2-5	CASRFRPGRRQETQYF	TGTGCCAGCAGGTTTAGACCGGGACGGAGACAAGAGACCCAGTACTTC
.	.	TRBV7-3	TRBJ2-3	CASSHVSDTQYF	TGTGCCAGCAGCCACGTTTCGGATACGCAGTATTTT
.	many	TRBV28	TRBJ2-1	CASSHGQFLRSYNEQFF	TGTGCCAGCAGCCATGGACAGTTTCTCCGGTCCTACAATGAGCAGTTCTTC
.	.	TRBV9	TRBJ1-3	CASSASSSGNTIYF	TGTGCCAGCAGCGCCTCATCATCTGGAAACACCATATATTTT
TRBD1	few	TRBV2	TRBJ1-4	CASSLGQGAGEKLFF	TGTGCCAGCAGCCTCGGACAGGGGGCGGGTGAAAAACTGTTTTTT
.	few	TRBV6-1	TRBJ1-5	CASQGGINQPQHF	TGTGCCAGCCAAGGGGGAATCAATCAGCCCCAGCATTTT
.	many	TRBV19	TRBJ2-7	CASSIFAQGGHGYEQYF	TGTGCCAGTAGTATTTTCGCACAGGGCGGGCACGGATACGAGCAGTACTTC
.	many	TRBV11-2	TRBJ2-1	CASSHEAGVFYNEQFF	TGTGCCAGCAGCCACGAAGCCGGGGTTTTCTACAATGAGCAGTTCTTC
TRBD2	few	TRBV6-1	TRBJ2-5	CASSLAGVLETQYF	TGTGCCAGCAGTCTAGCGGGAGTCTTAGAGACCCAGTACTTC